One and the same sample provided the 15 T cell receptor beta chains below, sequenced in a study of cytomegalovirus exposure and HLA in healthy donors. Vbeta (60) and Jbeta (13) primers were used in the PCR. The table came from immunoSEQ multiplex PCR; TCRdb's copy has only in-frame clones and leaves some out. The sample has under 150,000 clones; more than 70% are singletons. The source material was PBMCs. These receptor sequences come from a male donor in good health and CMV-seronegative.

This chain links TRBV5-6 with TRBJ2-3; D perhaps matches TRBD2 (7 bases). Trimming took off 1 base at V and 1 base at J, with 16 bases between the two ends. From germline, CDR1 is SGHDT and CDR2 YYEEEE. The CDR3 covers 17 residues. The CDR3 here is CASSLSPGGAGTDTQYF. In DNA form, the CDR3 reads TGTGCCAGCAGCTTGTCTCCGGGGGGCGCGGGCACAGATACGCAGTATTTT.

The chain links TRBV15 to TRBJ2-1, with TRBD1 matching over 9 bases. This CDR3 is 16 amino acids long. Germline V gene lookup returns CDR1 LNHNV and CDR2 YYDKDF (reference sequence). The V gene end was trimmed by 5 bases and the J gene end by 8 bases; junction bases not matched to a gene: 13. CDR3 amino acids: CATSSARDRVFDEQFF. Written as DNA, the CDR3 is TGTGCCACCAGCTCAGCCCGGGACAGGGTTTTCGATGAGCAGTTCTTC.

This chain links TRBV5-1 with TRBJ2-5, with TRBD2 identical over 16 bases. The J segment lost 2 bases and the V segment lost 4 bases, leaving 17 bases of the junction unmatched. The CDR3 is made up of 21 amino acids. Germline lookup yields CDR1 SGHRS and CDR2 YFSETQ. CDR3 sequence (DNA): TGCGCCAGCAGCCACCCGCCGGGACTAGCGGGGGGGCTGTCCCCTCAAGAGACCCAGTACTTC. Translation gives CASSHPPGLAGGLSPQETQYF.

The chain employs TRBV23-1 and TRBJ1-1, with D perhaps TRBD1 (5 bases). TRBV23-1 is placed among ORFs of uncertain function. V lost 4 bases to trimming and J lost 2 bases, with 8 bases between them. The CDR3 is 13 residues long. In DNA form, the CDR3 reads TGCGCCAGCAGTCGCAGGGCTAACACTGAAGCTTTCTTT. This gives the protein CASSRRANTEAFF.

The chain joins TRBV4-1 to TRBJ1-3; D call uncertain. This CDR3 comprises 15 residues. Germline V gene lookup returns CDR1 MGHRA and CDR2 YSYEKL. Trimming cost V 4 bases and J 0 bases, with 10 bases left between them. The CDR3 sequence is CASSPSSFSGNTIYF. CDR3 nucleotides: TGCGCCAGCAGCCCTTCTTCCTTCTCTGGAAACACCATATATTTT.

The gene calls are TRBV9 and TRBJ1-6; D possibly corresponds to TRBD1 (6 bases). Germline CDR1 SGDLS, CDR2 YYNGEE. Trimming stripped 2 bases from V and 6 bases from J, with 9 bases between. This CDR3 has 14 amino acids. CDR3 in DNA: TGTGCCAGCAGCGTTACAGGGCTTAATTCACCCCTCCACTTT. It translates to CASSVTGLNSPLHF.

The chain employs TRBV6-1 and TRBJ1-6; D unclear. The CDR3 has 15 residues. V was cut by 3 bases and J by 10 bases, with 16 bases left in between. The germline gives CDR1 MNHNS, CDR2 SASEGT. The CDR3 DNA reads TGTGCCAGCAGTGAGTCCGCGGGGATGGGATCACCCCTCCACTTT. Protein: CASSESAGMGSPLHF.

The V and J genes are TRBV6-4 and TRBJ2-3; D is possibly TRBD2 (5 bases). Between the trimmed V and J ends, which lost 5 bases and 8 bases, there was a span of 14 bases. The CDR3 spans 13 residues. In germline, CDR1 is MRHNA, CDR2 SNTAGT. Here the CDR3 reads CASSYQPGGTQYF. The DNA of the CDR3 is TGTGCCAGCAGTTACCAACCTGGAGGTACGCAGTATTTT.

CDR3 region: CASSPGHIYNEQFF. The CDR3 DNA reads TGTGCCAGCTCTCCGGGACACATATACAATGAGCAGTTCTTC. The chain employs TRBV18 and TRBJ2-1; the D gene is possibly TRBD1 (6 bases). Trimming shortened V by 6 bases and J by 4 bases, and 13 bases separated the two germline ends. Germline CDR1 reads KGHSH; CDR2 reads LQKENI. This CDR3 spans 14 amino acids.

In the case of this clone: An end of the junction differs from the germline gene, which may be a read error. The chain links TRBV7-7 to TRBJ2-5; TRBD2 aligns across 11 bases. Per the germline V gene, CDR1 is SSHAT and CDR2 is FNYEAQ (reference sequence). The CDR3 covers 17 residues. The CDR3, as DNA: TGTGCTAGCAGCTTAGAAGTAGCTAGCGGGGGGCAAGAGACCCAGTACTTC. As protein: CASSLEVASGGQETQYF.

The rearrangement uses TRBV19 and TRBJ1-2; D unresolved. This CDR3 has 13 amino acids. With 2 bases removed from V and 3 bases from J, the gap between germline ends came to 7 bases. Germline CDR1 LNHDA, CDR2 SQIVND (reference sequence). The CDR3: CASSIQEHYGYTF. The CDR3 DNA follows: TGTGCCAGTAGTATACAGGAACACTATGGCTACACCTTC.

The rearrangement links TRBV9 to TRBJ2-3; 11 bases fit TRBD2. Losses at the gene ends were 4 bases for V and 1 base for J; bases not matched to a gene: 5. The CDR3 runs to 16 residues. The V gene's germline CDR1 is SGDLS and CDR2 YYNGEE. The CDR3 spells CASSPGLAGGTDTQYF. The CDR3 bases are TGTGCCAGCAGCCCCGGACTAGCGGGCGGCACAGATACGCAGTATTTT.

V gene TRBV19 combines with J gene TRBJ2-4; possibly TRBD2 for D (5 bases). Trimming stripped 0 bases from V and 0 bases from J, with 12 bases between. This CDR3 is built from 17 residues. Per the germline V gene, CDR1 is LNHDA and CDR2 is SQIVND (reference sequence). CDR3 nucleotides: TGTGCCAGTAGTATAGATGGACGGGGAGTAGCCAAAAACATTCAGTACTTC. Its translation is CASSIDGRGVAKNIQYF.

The rearrangement links TRBV25-1 to TRBJ1-2, with D possibly matching TRBD1 (5 bases). Germline CDR1 is MGHDK and CDR2 is SYGVNS. This CDR3 contains 15 residues. V dropped 1 base and J dropped 3 bases, with 12 bases sitting between them. CDR3 nucleotides: TGTGCCAGCAGTGAATCGGTCGGGGGACACTATGGCTACACCTTC. It yields the protein CASSESVGGHYGYTF.

V is TRBV7-9 and J is TRBJ2-1, with D perhaps matching TRBD2 (6 bases). V lost 5 bases, J lost 0 bases, and 11 bases lay in between. The CDR3 is 15 residues long. CDR1 SEHNR and CDR2 FQNEAQ come from the germline V gene (reference sequence). The CDR3 nucleotides are TGTGCCAGCAGCATTGTGACTAGCTCCTACAATGAGCAGTTCTTC. Encoded protein: CASSIVTSSYNEQFF.